This is a list of T cell receptor beta chains from one sample in a study of blood T cell repertoires in COVID-19. Repertoires were generated with immunoSEQ multiplex PCR, while TCRdb's copy carries only in-frame clones and drops some. The table has hundreds of thousands of clones, around 86% seen once. Material for sequencing was PBMCs or T cells enriched from blood (not recorded which). Receptor source: a woman between 35 and 50 years old with acute COVID-19. The CDR3 runs from the conserved cysteine through the conserved F or W. The order of the fields is V gene, CDR3 protein.

TRBV24-1	CATSDAGRDSNQPQHF
TRBV27	CASSFSASYEQYF
TRBV25-1	CASSGGLAGTDTQYF
TRBV5-1	CASSDPTSGRPSTDTQYF
TRBV6-1	CASSEESGNYGYTF
TRBV5-4	CASSLDRGEASPLHF
TRBV9	CASSPGGDGGSGRGGQFF
TRBV30	CAWTPWEANEQFF
TRBV6-1	CASTRQGADNSPLHF
TRBV19	CASSISPLSYEQYF
TRBV7-9	CASSLGTEYYEQYF
TRBV10-3	CAIRPLGGTIYF
TRBV5-4	CASSREPSSYEQYF
TRBV10-1	CASSESPGAYEQYF
TRBV5-6	CASSFPGLGYEQYF
TRBV7-8	CASSLGVITEAFF
TRBV4-1	CASSSQTNTEAFF
TRBV9	CASSGAGTPTTF
TRBV2	CASSGTGNQPQHF
TRBV7-8	CASSLVAGPYEQYF
TRBV27	CASRLAGTDTQYF
TRBV19	CASSIDGGRQYF
TRBV11-2	CASRIDSVANYYNEQFF
TRBV7-8	CASSAGVSTEAFF
TRBV3-1/TRBV3-2	CASSQDRGAGEKLFF
TRBV19	CASSIQGRSYYGYTF
TRBV28	CASSLNRGNTGELFF
TRBV19	CASSLTSGYNEQFF
TRBV12-3/TRBV12-4	CASSLLRYNEQFF
TRBV9	CASGPGLAARAKRNEQFF
TRBV13	CASSFGGIDTQYF
TRBV30	CAWSIMNTGELFF
TRBV15	CATSRDPGSGYTF
TRBV6-6	CASSRQGLGGYTF
TRBV6-6	CASRRDREDQPQHF
TRBV5-6	CASRRTSGTPWDYEQYF
TRBV6-1	CASSEGGGETQYF
TRBV5-1	CASRTGTGGSYEQYF
TRBV5-5	CASSFLGQGAEKLFF
TRBV10-3	CATLPSGTLNEQFF
TRBV10-3	CAIRDGELNEQFF
TRBV11-3	CASSPGTPYNEQFF
TRBV3-1/TRBV3-2	CASSHLGLAGGPSYEQYF
TRBV11-3	CASSLTTALGGEKLFF
TRBV7-3	CASTLDLTYEQYF
TRBV14	CASSQDLVYEQFF